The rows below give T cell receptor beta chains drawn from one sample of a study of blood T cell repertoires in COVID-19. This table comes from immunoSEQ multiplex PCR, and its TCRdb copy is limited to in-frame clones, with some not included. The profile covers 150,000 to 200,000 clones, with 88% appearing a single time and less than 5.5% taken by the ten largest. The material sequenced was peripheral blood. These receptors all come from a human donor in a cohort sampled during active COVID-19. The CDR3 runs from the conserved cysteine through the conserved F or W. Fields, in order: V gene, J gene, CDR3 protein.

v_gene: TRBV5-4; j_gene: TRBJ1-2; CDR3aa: CASSVGQEPYGYTF
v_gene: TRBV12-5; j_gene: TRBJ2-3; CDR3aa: CASGQQVVSFDTQYF
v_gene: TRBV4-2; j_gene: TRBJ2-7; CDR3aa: CASSQTSDRSYEQYF
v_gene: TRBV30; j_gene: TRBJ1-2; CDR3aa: CAWSLQGVLGYTF
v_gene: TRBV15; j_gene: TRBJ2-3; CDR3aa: CATSRDASPAYGTDTQYF
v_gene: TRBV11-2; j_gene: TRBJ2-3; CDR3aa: CASSLGRSTDTQYF
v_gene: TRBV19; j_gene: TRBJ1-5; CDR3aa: CASSIPGLQPQHF
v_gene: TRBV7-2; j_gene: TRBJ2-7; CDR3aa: CASSPSAGQFSYEQYF
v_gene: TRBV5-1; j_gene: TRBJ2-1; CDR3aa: CASSFRVEDEQFF
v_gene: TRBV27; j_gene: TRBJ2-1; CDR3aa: CASSLSLGGPRVGEQFF
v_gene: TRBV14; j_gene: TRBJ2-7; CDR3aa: CASSYGSSYEQYF
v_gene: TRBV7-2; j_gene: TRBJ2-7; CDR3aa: CASSNRGAYEQYF